These 18 T cell receptor beta chains originate from one sample sequenced in a study of T cell clonality in common variable immunodeficiency. Only in-frame clones appear in the TCRdb table, and some are missing; sequencing was by immunoSEQ multiplex PCR. The specimen gives tens of thousands of clones without singletons; the ten biggest hold around 0.87%. Specimen: peripheral blood mononuclear cells. These receptors came from a person between 18 and 75 years old in good health.

This clone was observed at least ten times. The read ends 3 residues before the CDR3 terminus; that terminus is restored from the germline J gene. The chain links TRBV5-5 to TRBJ1-5, with 9 bases identical to TRBD1. The V gene's germline CDR1 is SGHKS and CDR2 YYEKEE (reference sequence). The CDR3 is 14 amino acids. The V and J ends lost 4 bases and 6 bases, in that order; junction bases with no gene match: 5. CDR3 DNA (partial): TGTGCCAGCAGCCAACAGGGGGCGAGTCAGCCC. Translating it yields CASSQQGASQP. The CDR3 reads in full as CASSQQGASQPQHF.

The sample holds many counts of this clone. The read terminates 3 residues ahead of where the CDR3 ends, so the germline J gene completes it. The chain recombines TRBV7-9 with TRBJ2-2; perhaps TRBD2 as D (5 bases). Trimming shortened V by 4 bases and J by 4 bases, and 10 bases separated the two germline ends. Germline CDR1 reads SEHNR; CDR2 reads FQNEAQ (reference sequence). The CDR3 runs to 14 residues. CDR3 DNA (partial): TGTGCCAGCAGCTCCACTAGATTCACCGGGGAG. Its protein product is CASSSTRFTGE. The full CDR3 is CASSSTRFTGELFF.

This clone was seen ten or more times. The CDR3 extends 3 residues past the end of the read, so its final part is completed from the germline J gene. The chain links TRBV5-6 to TRBJ1-6; D call uncertain. Deletions cut 1 base from V and 7 bases from J, with 9 bases between. The CDR3 loop spans 14 amino acids. CDR1 is SGHDT, CDR2 YYEEEE, per germline. Incomplete CDR3 DNA: TGTGCCAGCAGCTTGATCGTAAGCAATTCACCC. Translation: CASSLIVSNSP. The full CDR3 sequence reads CASSLIVSNSPLHF.

Ten or more counts support this clone. The read ends 3 residues early relative to the CDR3; the germline J gene fills the gap. The chain joins TRBV7-2 to TRBJ2-3, with D maybe TRBD2 (6 bases). The CDR3 has 16 residues. Germline assignment: CDR1 SGHTA and CDR2 FQGNSA. V dropped 0 bases and J dropped 0 bases, with 10 bases sitting between them. The CDR3 sequence: CASSLAAGSSTDTQYF. The sequenced CDR3 bases are TGTGCCAGCAGCTTAGCGGCGGGATCTAGCACAGATACG.

Concerning this clone itself: The read terminates 3 residues ahead of where the CDR3 ends, so the germline J gene completes it. The chain couples TRBV7-9 to TRBJ2-4; D gene uncertain. Germline CDR1 is SEHNR and CDR2 is FQNEAQ (reference sequence). The V end was cut by 7 bases, the J end by 3 bases, with 13 bases between. CDR3 length equals 14 residues. The sequenced CDR3 bases are TGTGCCAGCAACAAGGCACGGGTCAAAAACATT. Protein product: CASNKARVKNI. The whole CDR3 protein is CASNKARVKNIQYF.

This clone was observed many times. Coverage ceases 3 residues before the CDR3 finishes, and the germline J gene fills in the end. V gene TRBV7-2 combines with J gene TRBJ1-2, with 8 bases identical to TRBD1. Losses at the gene ends were 5 bases for V and 7 bases for J; bases not matched to a gene: 6. Looked up from germline, CDR1 is SGHTA and CDR2 is FQGNSA. The CDR3 is 13 amino acids. CDR3 DNA, as far as it was read: TGTGCCAGCAGCCTTGGACAGGGAAGTGGC. Residues: CASSLGQGSG. The complete CDR3 reads CASSLGQGSGYTF.

This clone was counted ten times or more. Read data end 3 residues before the CDR3 end; the end is taken from the germline J gene. The chain joins TRBV7-8 to TRBJ2-1, with TRBD2 identical over 9 bases. CDR3 length: 16 amino acids. Germline values: CDR1 SGHVS, CDR2 FQNEAQ. Trimming took 4 bases from V and 9 from J; bases not matched to a gene: 13. The sequenced part of the CDR3 DNA is TGTGCCAGCAGCTCTGGAGTGGTAGCGGGAGAGGGTGAG. Its protein is CASSSGVVAGEGE. The entire CDR3 is CASSSGVVAGEGEQFF.

This clone was seen at least ten times. The read terminates 3 residues before the CDR3 end, so the remaining end is supplied by the germline J gene. The chain couples TRBV20-1 to TRBJ1-3, with a possible D match to TRBD1 (5 bases). The ends were cut back, 5 bases at V and 3 bases at J, with 8 bases in the middle. Germline V CDR1 and CDR2: DFQATT, SNEGSKA (reference sequence). This CDR3 is 12 amino acids long. The CDR3 spells CSAQGGGNTIYF. The DNA read from the CDR3 is TGCAGTGCTCAGGGAGGTGGAAACACC.

This clone was picked up many times. The read terminates 3 residues ahead of where the CDR3 ends, so the germline J gene completes it. The V call is TRBV12-3 or TRBV12-4, the J call TRBJ1-4; no firm D call. This CDR3 has 13 residues. Trimming removed 6 bases from V and 8 bases from J, with 13 bases in between. The sequenced CDR3 bases are TGTGCCAGCAGCTCAAGGGTTGGGGAAAAA. It translates to CASSSRVGEK. The whole CDR3 sequence is CASSSRVGEKLFF.

This clone was picked up a small number of times. Coverage ceases 3 residues before the CDR3 finishes, and the germline J gene fills in the end. V and J are TRBV19 and TRBJ1-1; D call uncertain. Germline assignment: CDR1 LNHDA and CDR2 SQIVND (reference sequence). The ends were cut back, 3 bases at V and 4 bases at J, with 15 bases in the middle. This CDR3 spans 15 amino acids. The DNA read from the CDR3 is TGTGCCAGTAGTATCGGAGAGGGTATAGGCACTGAA. Translation: CASSIGEGIGTE. The whole CDR3 is CASSIGEGIGTEAFF. The full variable domain, rest sourced from reference TRBV19 and TRBJ1-1, is DGGITQSPKYLFRKEGQNVTLSCEQNLNHDAMYWYRQDPGQGLRLIYYSQIVNDFQKGDIAEGYSVSREKKESFPLTVTSAQKNPTAFYLCASSIGEGIGTEAFFGQGTRLTVV.

This clone was detected ten times or more. The DNA ends 3 residues before the CDR3 does, and the rest of the CDR3 is filled in from the germline J gene. The chain links TRBV7-2 to TRBJ2-7; no clear D gene. The CDR3 length is 13 residues. Looked up from germline, CDR1 is SGHTA and CDR2 is FQGNSA. Deletions cut 3 bases from V and 1 base from J, with 7 bases between. The CDR3 reads CASSFGGSYEQYF. CDR3 DNA (partial): TGTGCCAGCAGCTTCGGCGGTTCCTACGAG.

Points on this clone: The CDR3 end lies 3 residues beyond the end of the read and is filled in from the germline J gene. The chain recombines TRBV19 with TRBJ1-6; D remains ambiguous. CDR3 length equals 15 residues. The ends were cut back, 3 bases at V and 8 bases at J, with 14 bases in the middle. Per germline, CDR1 LNHDA and CDR2 SQIVND (reference sequence). CDR3 protein: CASSIRGMKDSPLHF. Incomplete CDR3 DNA: TGTGCCAGTAGTATTCGCGGGATGAAAGATTCACCC.

This clone was picked up many times. The CDR3 end lies 3 residues beyond the end of the read and is filled in from the germline J gene. The V and J genes are TRBV29-1 and TRBJ2-3; TRBD2 might be the D (6 bases). The CDR3 totals 14 residues. The V end was cut by 6 bases, the J end by 2 bases, with 15 bases between. The germline gives CDR1 SQVTM, CDR2 ANQGSEA. The CDR3 sequence is CSVDWGDLTDTQYF. The DNA read from the CDR3 is TGCAGCGTGGACTGGGGGGACCTCACAGATACG.

This clone was recorded at least ten times. The missing CDR3 end, 3 residues past where the read stops, is filled in from the germline J gene. This chain connects TRBV7-6 to TRBJ2-3; D ambiguous. The CDR3 consists of 14 residues. Trimming shortened V by 5 bases and J by 2 bases, and 11 bases separated the two germline ends. CDR1 and CDR2 from the germline V gene are SGHVS and FNYEAQ. CDR3 residues: CASSPRFTTDTQYF. The DNA read from the CDR3 is TGTGCCAGCAGCCCTAGGTTCACCACAGATACG.

The table lists this clone with many counts. The CDR3 end lies 3 residues beyond the end of the read and is filled in from the germline J gene. The V gene is TRBV20-1, the J gene TRBJ2-1, with D tentatively TRBD2 (5 bases). V shed 8 bases and J shed 5 bases, with 16 bases lying between them. CDR1 is DFQATT, CDR2 SNEGSKA, per germline (reference sequence). The length of the CDR3 is 13 residues. The covered CDR3 bases are TGCAGTTCCGGACTCTTAATTAACAATGAG. It yields the protein CSSGLLINNE. Given in full, the CDR3 is CSSGLLINNEQFF.

Ten or more counts support this clone. The read falls 3 residues short of the CDR3 end, and the missing part is taken from the germline J gene. The chain uses TRBV5-1 and TRBJ2-1; D is unclear. Germline loops: CDR1 SGHRS, CDR2 YFSETQ. CDR3 length: 14 amino acids. V was clipped by 4 bases and J by 1 base, with 9 bases between them. The CDR3 sequence: CASSQDTSYNEQFF. The sequenced part of the CDR3 DNA is TGCGCCAGCAGCCAAGACACGTCCTACAATGAG.

This clone was seen many times. The read is 3 residues too short to cover the CDR3 end, so that end is filled in from the germline J gene. This rearrangement joins TRBV10-3 to TRBJ2-7, with 13 bases lining up with TRBD2. Germline values: CDR1 ENHRY, CDR2 SYGVKD. The CDR3 runs 16 residues. J was trimmed by 5 bases and V by 6 bases; bases with no gene match: 10. The CDR3 DNA, read in part, is TGTGCCATCAGCGCCACTGGACTAGCGGGAGTTAACGAG. Its translation: CAISATGLAGVNE. The whole CDR3 reads CAISATGLAGVNEQYF.

This clone was detected ten times or more. The read ends 3 residues before the CDR3 terminus; that terminus is restored from the germline J gene. The gene calls are TRBV5-6 and TRBJ2-1; the match to TRBD2 covers 10 bases. This CDR3 is 14 amino acids long. In germline, CDR1 is SGHDT, CDR2 YYEEEE. J was trimmed by 9 bases and V by 1 base; bases with no gene match: 4. The CDR3 protein is CASSLRLAGVEQFF. CDR3 DNA, as far as it was read: TGTGCCAGCAGCTTGAGGCTAGCGGGAGTTGAG.